These 22 T cell receptor beta chains came from one sample sequenced in a study of blood T cell repertoires in COVID-19. Clones were sequenced by immunoSEQ multiplex PCR, and TCRdb holds only the in-frame ones, with some missing. The sample records hundreds of thousands of clones, 80% to 90% being singletons. The sample taken for sequencing was PBMCs or T cells enriched from blood (not recorded which). The receptors here all came from a man aged 25 to 40 who had recovered from COVID-19.

This chain connects TRBV7-2 to TRBJ2-4, with TRBD2 matching 10 bases. The CDR3 contains 15 residues. V trimming: 6 bases; J trimming: 6 bases; junction bases outside the gene matches: 8. Germline V gives CDR1 SGHTA, CDR2 FQGNSA. The CDR3 DNA follows: TGTGCCAGCAGTTTTACTAGCGGGGAGATAAACATTCAGTACTTC. This gives the protein CASSFTSGEINIQYF.

This sequence joins TRBV28 and TRBJ1-2; the match to TRBD1 covers 9 bases. The CDR3 loop spans 12 amino acids. From germline, CDR1 is MDHEN and CDR2 SYDVKM. The V and J ends lost 10 bases and 6 bases, in that order; junction bases with no gene match: 6. CDR3 nucleotides: TGTGCCAAAGGGGACAGGGAGCATGGCTACACCTTC. Protein sequence: CAKGDREHGYTF.

The rearrangement uses TRBV2 and TRBJ2-1, with a tentative D call TRBD2 (6 bases). This CDR3 region has 15 residues. Germline V lookup: CDR1 SNHLY, CDR2 FYNNEI. Trimming removed 6 bases from V and 2 bases from J, with 14 bases in between. CDR3 coding DNA: TGTGCCAGCAGGCCGCTTGCGGGACCCTACAATGAGCAGTTCTTC. It specifies CASRPLAGPYNEQFF. Complete variable domain (other parts from reference TRBV2 and TRBJ2-1): EPEVTQTPSHQVTQMGQEVILRCVPISNHLYFYWYRQILGQKVEFLVSFYNNEISEKSEIFDDQFSVERPDGSNFTLKIRSTKLEDSAMYFCASRPLAGPYNEQFFGPGTRLTVL.

The chain has TRBV5-1 and TRBJ2-1; the match to TRBD2 covers 14 bases. Germline trimming cut 4 bases from V and 7 bases from J; bases unmatched to any gene: 16. This CDR3 region has 19 residues. Per germline, CDR1 SGHRS and CDR2 YFSETQ. CDR3 sequence: CASSRTLTGTSGSNNEQFF. In DNA, the CDR3 is TGCGCCAGCAGCAGGACCCTTACAGGGACTAGCGGGAGTAATAATGAGCAGTTCTTC.

V is TRBV18 and J is TRBJ1-2; D remains unclear. Germline V gene lookup returns CDR1 KGHSH and CDR2 LQKENI. CDR3 length: 17 residues. V lost 3 bases and J lost 3, with 20 bases in between. Written as DNA, the CDR3 is TGTGCCAGCTCACCGAGGAAGCCGGCAGCCAACCACTATGGCTACACCTTC. Translation gives CASSPRKPAANHYGYTF. Based on the CDR3 plus reference TRBV18 and TRBJ1-2, the full variable domain is NAGVMQNPRHLVRRRGQEARLRCSPMKGHSHVYWYRQLPEEGLKFMVYLQKENIIDESGMPKERFSAEFPKEGPSILRIQQVVRGDSAAYFCASSPRKPAANHYGYTFGSGTRLTVV.

V is TRBV11-3 and J is TRBJ2-1; 13 positions match TRBD2. The CDR3 length is 16 residues. Unmatched junction bases numbered 4, after V lost 3 bases and J lost 5 bases. Germline V gives CDR1 SGHNT, CDR2 YENEEA. CDR3 loop: CASSFTSGRANNEQFF. CDR3 sequence (DNA): TGTGCCAGCAGCTTTACTAGCGGGAGGGCAAACAATGAGCAGTTCTTC.

The gene calls are TRBV5-4 and TRBJ1-1; D gene uncertain. This CDR3 contains 13 residues. The V and J ends lost 2 bases and 4 bases respectively, with 9 bases between them. The germline V gene has CDR1 SGHNT and CDR2 YYREEE (reference sequence). The CDR3 protein is CASSFTGGTEAFF. The CDR3 DNA follows: TGTGCCAGCAGCTTTACGGGAGGCACTGAAGCTTTCTTT.

V usage is TRBV9 and J usage is TRBJ1-1; 9 bases align to TRBD1. The V gene end was trimmed by 3 bases and the J gene end by 11 bases; junction bases not matched to a gene: 5. This CDR3 has 12 amino acids. Looked up from germline, CDR1 is SGDLS and CDR2 is YYNGEE. CDR3 sequence reads: CASSGGTGRAFF. In nucleotides, the CDR3 is TGTGCCAGCAGCGGAGGGACAGGGAGGGCTTTCTTT. Supplemented by reference TRBV9 and TRBJ1-1, the full variable domain reads DSGVTQTPKHLITATGQRVTLRCSPRSGDLSVYWYQQSLDQGLQFLIQYYNGEERAKGNILERFSAQQFPDLHSELNLSSLELGDSALYFCASSGGTGRAFFGQGTRLTVV.

The CDR3: CASHPAGYEQYF. Here the CDR3 DNA reads TGTGCCAGCCATCCAGCGGGCTACGAGCAGTACTTC. The rearrangement uses TRBV2 and TRBJ2-7, with D possibly matching TRBD2 (6 bases). The V end lost 8 bases, the J end lost 3 bases, and 11 bases lay between the germline ends. Germline V lookup: CDR1 SNHLY, CDR2 FYNNEI. The CDR3 totals 12 residues.

The DNA of the CDR3 is TGTGCCAGCAGCCCTGCAGGACAGGGTATCTTCATTCAGTACTTC. It yields the protein CASSPAGQGIFIQYF. The gene calls are TRBV5-6 and TRBJ2-4; 8 bases agree with TRBD1. Trimming removed 4 bases from V and 9 bases from J; junction bases left unmatched: 12. The length of the CDR3 is 15 residues. In germline, CDR1 is SGHDT, CDR2 YYEEEE.

This clone appeared once. The V call is TRBV7-2, the J call TRBJ2-1; the D gene is possibly TRBD1 (5 bases). Germline CDR1 SGHTA, CDR2 FQGNSA. The CDR3 spans 15 residues. V lost 5 bases and J lost 7, with 18 bases in between. The CDR3 region has the DNA TGTGCCAGCAGCCCCAGGGTAGGGGCGAGGAATGAGCAGTTCTTC. It specifies CASSPRVGARNEQFF.

In DNA form, the CDR3 reads TGCGCCAGCAGTGAGTCCGGAAGGGGGCCCACTGAAGCTTTCTTT. Protein: CASSESGRGPTEAFF. V is TRBV10-1 and J is TRBJ1-1, with TRBD1 matching 7 bases. The CDR3 covers 15 residues. Germline V CDR1 and CDR2: WNHNN, SYGVQD (reference sequence). The junction had 5 bases not matched to a gene; V was cut back by 0 bases and J by 4 bases.

The chain carries TRBV7-3 and TRBJ1-3; possibly TRBD1 for D (5 bases). Germline V lookup: CDR1 SGHTA, CDR2 FQGTGA. The CDR3 runs 15 residues. V was trimmed by 2 bases and J by 0 bases, leaving 8 bases between them. Written as DNA, the CDR3 is TGTGCCAGCAGCTTAGGCCAGGGCTCTGGAAACACCATATATTTT. It yields the protein CASSLGQGSGNTIYF.

Here the CDR3 reads CASSEGQNNYGYTF. For the CDR3, the DNA is TGTGCCAGCAGTGAAGGGCAGAATAACTATGGCTACACCTTC. The chain employs TRBV6-1 and TRBJ1-2; no firm D call. This CDR3 is built from 14 residues. The V end was cut by 1 base, the J end by 1 base, with 7 bases between. Germline assignment: CDR1 MNHNS and CDR2 SASEGT.

The chain has TRBV7-9 and TRBJ2-7, with 7 nucleotides matching TRBD2. Germline V gene lookup returns CDR1 SEHNR and CDR2 FQNEAQ (reference sequence). V was pared by 2 bases and J by 4 bases, with 8 bases of the junction left unmatched. The CDR3 runs 15 residues. The CDR3 loop is CASSLRASGPYEQYF. The CDR3 nucleotides are TGTGCCAGCAGCTTAAGGGCTAGCGGTCCGTACGAGCAGTACTTC.

The chain has TRBV28 and TRBJ2-3, with 8 bases identical to TRBD2. This CDR3 has 15 amino acids. The trim removed 8 bases at V and 3 bases at J, leaving 10 bases unmatched. In germline, CDR1 is MDHEN, CDR2 SYDVKM. Here the CDR3 reads CASPPPSGRTDTQYF. In nucleotides, the CDR3 is TGTGCCAGCCCTCCCCCCAGCGGGAGAACAGATACGCAGTATTTT. The entire variable domain, with the rest obtained from reference TRBV28 and TRBJ2-3, is as follows: DVKVTQSSRYLVKRTGEKVFLECVQDMDHENMFWYRQDPGLGLRLIYFSYDVKMKEKGDIPEGYSVSREKKERFSLILESASTNQTSMYLCASPPPSGRTDTQYFGPGTRLTVL.

This clone was counted a few times. The CDR3 DNA reads TGTGCCACCAAGGGGCGGGAGGATTATGAGCAGTTCTTC. Its translation: CATKGREDYEQFF. The genes are TRBV24-1 and TRBJ2-1, with TRBD2 matching 8 bases. CDR1 is KGHDR, CDR2 SFDVKD, per germline. V lost 8 bases to trimming and J lost 8 bases; unmatched junction nucleotides: 7. The CDR3 has 13 residues.

This clone has only a few counts. The genes are TRBV28 and TRBJ1-3; TRBD1 is a possible D gene (5 bases). This CDR3 has 16 residues. Germline CDR1 MDHEN, CDR2 SYDVKM. V shed 6 bases and J shed 0 bases, with 15 bases lying between them. In DNA, the CDR3 is TGTGCCAGCAGAAGGGGAGGACGGATCTCTGGAAACACCATATATTTT. Residues: CASRRGGRISGNTIYF.

The J gene is TRBJ2-7, the V gene TRBV13; 7 positions match TRBD2. The V gene end was trimmed by 7 bases and the J gene end by 3 bases; junction bases not matched to a gene: 6. CDR1 is PRHDT, CDR2 FYEKMQ, per germline (reference sequence). The CDR3 sequence is 13 residues long. CDR3 nucleotide sequence: TGTGCCAGCAAAGAAAGGGAGGGCTACGAGCAGTACTTC. Translation gives CASKEREGYEQYF.

The chain combines TRBV6-5 with TRBJ1-5; 12 nucleotides align to TRBD1. The ends lost 6 bases at V and 13 bases at J; junction bases unmatched: 7. CDR3 length: 13 amino acids. Germline CDR1 reads MNHEY; CDR2 reads SVGAGI. The CDR3 sequence: CASRPGQGAPQHF. The CDR3 DNA reads TGTGCCAGCAGACCGGGACAGGGGGCCCCTCAGCATTTT.

The chain recombines TRBV23-1 with TRBJ1-1, with D uncertain. TRBV23-1 has ORF status, its function being uncertain. The germline V and J ends were trimmed by 5 bases and 7 bases, with 11 bases remaining between them. The CDR3 has 12 residues. CDR3 sequence (DNA): TGCGCCAGCAGTACGGGTGGAATTGAAGCTTTCTTT. Protein: CASSTGGIEAFF.

The chain uses TRBV24-1 and TRBJ2-7; no reliable D call. Deletions cut 6 bases from V and 6 bases from J, with 8 bases between. Germline V CDR1 and CDR2: KGHDR, SFDVKD. The length of the CDR3 is 11 residues. The CDR3 here is CATSRGLEQYF. CDR3 nucleotides: TGTGCCACCAGTAGAGGCCTCGAGCAGTACTTC.